This TCR beta chain is from a study of response to subunit inactivated influenza vaccine. Study observations and caveats: The authors put forward the suggestion that each seasonal influenza vaccination may bring in only a limited number of new T cells.

TCRdb ran MiXCR on the RT-PCR reads and lists one entry per CDR3 protein. The data contain about 480,000 distinct CDR3 sequences, over 25% of them singletons. The V end was cut by 6 bases, the J end by 6 bases, with 14 bases between. Germline V CDR1 and CDR2: SQVTM, ANQGSEA. The CDR3 contains 13 residues. Comment on this clonotype: Antigen specificity is unknown.

The rearrangement joins TRBV29-1 to TRBJ2-2, with D maybe TRBD2 (5 bases). The sequencing here drew on CD4+ T cells sorted from PBMCs, taken about 5 days after vaccination. This receptor was taken from a middle-aged man who received an inactivated influenza vaccine. CDR3 nucleotides: TGCAGCGTGGGGATCGGAGGAGCCGGGGAGCTGTTTTTT. Encoded protein: CSVGIGGAGELFF.